These 24 T cell receptor beta chains share one sample of origin, sequenced in a study of shared clonotypes between healthy human individuals. Naive CD8 cells lacked CD45RO and underwent positive selection for CCR7, leaving out terminally differentiated effector memory CD45RA+ cells. Using immunoSEQ multiplex PCR, the repertoire was profiled, and TCRdb retains in-frame clones only, with some absent. The sample includes around 560,000 clones, about 95% seen only once; the top ten take approximately 0.11%. The sequencing input was naive CD8+ T cells sorted from blood. These receptor sequences come from a woman in her 30s in good health.

The chain carries TRBV10-1 and TRBJ1-2, with TRBD1 matching over 10 bases. J gave up 4 bases and V 2 bases, and 4 bases lay outside the gene matches. CDR1 WNHNN and CDR2 SYGVQD come from the germline V gene (reference sequence). This CDR3 contains 15 residues. Written as DNA, the CDR3 is TGCGCCAGCAGTGAGGAGGGACAGGGGACCTATGGCTACACCTTC. Encoded protein: CASSEEGQGTYGYTF.

About this clone itself: Other nucleotide sequences from this sample produce the same CDR3. The genes are TRBV27 and TRBJ2-7; a weak D match, TRBD1 (6 bases). V lost 6 bases and J 2 bases, leaving 14 bases between the germline ends. This CDR3 contains 14 residues. Germline V gene data show CDR1 as MNHEY and CDR2 as SMNVEV (reference sequence). The CDR3 region has the DNA TGTGCCAGCAGCCAAACAGGGTTAACCTACGAGCAGTACTTC. Translating it yields CASSQTGLTYEQYF.

The DNA of the CDR3 is TGCGCCAGCAGTGTCTATTGGGCTAACTATGGCTACACCTTC. Translated: CASSVYWANYGYTF. The J gene is TRBJ1-2, the V gene TRBV10-2; no reliable D call. Trimming left V 4 bases short and J 0 bases short, with 9 bases between. Germline V gene lookup returns CDR1 WSHSY and CDR2 SAAADI. The CDR3 length is 14 residues.

The V gene is TRBV2, the J gene TRBJ1-2; D is undetermined. The CDR3 totals 13 residues. V lost 0 bases to trimming and J lost 8 bases, with 10 bases between them. Per germline, CDR1 SNHLY and CDR2 FYNNEI. Here the CDR3 DNA reads TGTGCCAGCAGTGAAGCGATGCCGGGGGGCTACACCTTC. Its translation: CASSEAMPGGYTF.

The chain has TRBV9 and TRBJ2-3; D remains ambiguous. This CDR3 is 16 amino acids long. Trimming shortened V by 0 bases and J by 0 bases, and 11 bases separated the two germline ends. The V gene's germline CDR1 is SGDLS and CDR2 YYNGEE. The CDR3, as DNA: TGTGCCAGCAGCGTAGGCCTCGCCCTTAGCACAGATACGCAGTATTTT. Translated, it gives CASSVGLALSTDTQYF.

The gene calls are TRBV4-1 and TRBJ1-1; 7 bases are shared with TRBD1. The CDR3 is 13 amino acids. V dropped 2 bases and J dropped 4; count of bases not matched to a gene: 1. CDR1 is MGHRA and CDR2 is YSYEKL in the germline V gene. The CDR3 spells CASSQRGPTEAFF. CDR3 coding DNA: TGCGCCAGCAGCCAAAGGGGGCCCACTGAAGCTTTCTTT.

The chain has TRBV5-6 and TRBJ2-7; 7 bases map to TRBD2. This CDR3 has 15 amino acids. Trimming took 4 bases from V and 2 from J; bases not matched to a gene: 9. Germline lookup yields CDR1 SGHDT and CDR2 YYEEEE. In DNA, the CDR3 is TGTGCCAGCAGCAACGGGGCTAGCGGCACCTACGAGCAGTACTTC. It is translated as CASSNGASGTYEQYF.

This chain uses TRBV13 with TRBJ2-5, with D uncertain. Germline assignment: CDR1 PRHDT and CDR2 FYEKMQ (reference sequence). V lost 5 bases and J lost 5, with 9 bases in between. The CDR3 loop spans 12 amino acids. The CDR3 here is CASSPYRETQYF. DNA of the CDR3: TGTGCCAGCAGCCCGTACCGGGAGACCCAGTACTTC.

The gene calls are TRBV5-5 and TRBJ2-7, with 11 bases aligning to TRBD1. Germline loops: CDR1 SGHKS, CDR2 YYEKEE (reference sequence). V was pared by 4 bases and J by 7 bases, with 10 bases of the junction left unmatched. This CDR3 region has 15 residues. The CDR3, as DNA: TGTGCCAGCAGCCCGGCTGGACAGGGGGCGCGTGAGCAGTACTTC. Its protein is CASSPAGQGAREQYF.

The gene calls are TRBV15 and TRBJ2-1; D call uncertain. This CDR3 has 12 amino acids. V lost 5 bases and J 5 bases, leaving 7 bases between the germline ends. Germline assignment: CDR1 LNHNV and CDR2 YYDKDF (reference sequence). The CDR3 loop is CATSLQNNEQFF. The DNA for the CDR3 is TGTGCCACCAGCTTACAGAACAATGAGCAGTTCTTC.

In its sample, this clone was seen once. J is TRBJ2-7 and V is TRBV13; no firm D call. Germline assignment: CDR1 PRHDT and CDR2 FYEKMQ (reference sequence). This CDR3 comprises 15 residues. Trimming stripped 2 bases from V and 3 bases from J, with 14 bases between. For the CDR3, the DNA is TGTGCCAGCAGCTTAATGGGTCAGGAGCTCTACGAGCAGTACTTC. This sequence encodes CASSLMGQELYEQYF.

The CDR3 region is CASSISGSTHNEQFF. CDR3 DNA sequence: TGTGCCAGCAGCATTAGCGGGAGTACCCACAATGAGCAGTTCTTC. The J gene is TRBJ2-1, the V gene TRBV6-5, with TRBD2 matching 9 bases. The CDR3 has 15 residues. The V gene end was trimmed by 6 bases and the J gene end by 5 bases; junction bases not matched to a gene: 8. Germline V gene data show CDR1 as MNHEY and CDR2 as SVGAGI.

This rearrangement joins TRBV2 to TRBJ2-2; D is uncertain. Germline CDR1 is SNHLY and CDR2 is FYNNEI. The V end was cut by 8 bases, the J end by 7 bases, with 8 bases between. This CDR3 contains 11 residues. The CDR3 coding sequence is TGTGCCAGCCTTATCGACGGGGAGCTGTTTTTT. Encoded protein: CASLIDGELFF.

This chain joins TRBV4-2 and TRBJ2-2, with 15 bases that match TRBD2. V gave up 0 bases and J gave up 5 bases; unmatched junction bases: 1. The V gene's germline CDR1 is LGHNA and CDR2 YNFKEQ. CDR3 length: 17 amino acids. CDR3 nucleotide sequence: TGTGCCAGCAGCCAAGATGGACTAGCGGGAGGGACCGGGGAGCTGTTTTTT. It translates to CASSQDGLAGGTGELFF.

As to this clone: This same CDR3 is encoded by further DNA sequences in the sample. The chain is built from TRBV6-5 and TRBJ2-7, with a possible D match to TRBD1 (5 bases). The V end was cut by 0 bases, the J end by 0 bases, with 6 bases between. This CDR3 has 14 amino acids. The germline gives CDR1 MNHEY, CDR2 SVGAGI. CDR3 bases: TGTGCCAGCAGTTACTCAGGGGCCTCCTACGAGCAGTACTTC. It yields the protein CASSYSGASYEQYF.

This chain links TRBV27 with TRBJ1-2; D possibly corresponds to TRBD1 (5 bases). The V end lost 5 bases, the J end lost 8 bases, and 15 bases lay between the germline ends. Germline V gene sequence: CDR1 MNHEY, CDR2 SMNVEV (reference sequence). This CDR3 comprises 13 residues. The CDR3 coding sequence is TGTGCCAGCAGTCCCGGGATGGGGGGAGGCTACACCTTC. It is translated as CASSPGMGGGYTF.

The V call is TRBV2, the J call TRBJ2-7; D is unclear. The CDR3 runs 15 residues. V was pared by 2 bases and J by 2 bases, with 13 bases between. Germline CDR1 is SNHLY and CDR2 is FYNNEI. The CDR3 reads CASSESRAGPYEQYF. DNA for the CDR3: TGTGCCAGCAGTGAATCAAGGGCTGGGCCCTACGAGCAGTACTTC. The full variable domain, in which reference TRBV2 and TRBJ2-7 provide the parts outside the CDR3, is EPEVTQTPSHQVTQMGQEVILRCVPISNHLYFYWYRQILGQKVEFLVSFYNNEISEKSEIFDDQFSVERPDGSNFTLKIRSTKLEDSAMYFCASSESRAGPYEQYFGPGTRLTVT.

V and J are TRBV2 and TRBJ2-6; TRBD1 matches 9 bases. This CDR3 is built from 15 residues. With 5 bases clipped from V and 11 bases from J, the junction kept 10 bases outside the gene matches. Germline V gene sequence: CDR1 SNHLY, CDR2 FYNNEI. The CDR3 DNA is TGTGCCAGCAGTCCTCGGACAGGGGAGTTTGACGTCCTGACTTTC. Translating it yields CASSPRTGEFDVLTF.

This chain links TRBV29-1 with TRBJ2-7; a possible D gene is TRBD2 (6 bases). Deletions cut 1 base from V and 5 bases from J, with 21 bases between. There are 16 residues in the CDR3. Germline-derived CDR1 and CDR2 are SQVTM and ANQGSEA. CDR3 sequence reads: CSVEAPPGGNIDEQYF. The CDR3 region has the DNA TGCAGCGTTGAAGCCCCCCCCGGCGGGAATATCGACGAGCAGTACTTC.

The chain employs TRBV7-9 and TRBJ1-2, with no clear D. The CDR3 length is 15 residues. V gave up 0 bases and J gave up 0 bases, with 8 bases separating them. Germline-derived CDR1 and CDR2 are SEHNR and FQNEAQ (reference sequence). DNA for the CDR3: TGTGCCAGCAGCTTAGCGGGGATATCTAACTATGGCTACACCTTC. The encoded protein is CASSLAGISNYGYTF.

V usage is TRBV28 and J usage is TRBJ2-2; D gene uncertain. Germline CDR1 reads MDHEN; CDR2 reads SYDVKM. This CDR3 is built from 13 residues. Trimming cost V 3 bases and J 5 bases, with 7 bases left between them. CDR3 coding DNA: TGTGCCAGCAGTTTGCCCGTTACCGGGGAGCTGTTTTTT. It translates to CASSLPVTGELFF.

The J gene is TRBJ1-4, the V gene TRBV6-5, with TRBD1 matching 9 bases. The CDR3 spans 15 residues. In germline, CDR1 is MNHEY, CDR2 SVGAGI. V dropped 5 bases and J dropped 7; count of bases not matched to a gene: 8. As DNA, the CDR3 is TGTGCCAGCAGTCCCGGGACAGGGATCGGTGAAAAACTGTTTTTT. Amino acids: CASSPGTGIGEKLFF.

Notes on this clone: In the same sample, other DNA sequences code for this CDR3. The chain uses TRBV13 and TRBJ2-1, with D possibly being TRBD2 (5 bases). This CDR3 comprises 13 residues. The V gene lost 0 bases and the J gene lost 8 bases, with 8 bases spanning the gap. Per the germline V gene, CDR1 is PRHDT and CDR2 is FYEKMQ (reference sequence). The chain's CDR3 is CASSLGLAYEQFF. CDR3 in DNA: TGTGCCAGCAGCTTAGGGCTAGCATATGAGCAGTTCTTC.

The CDR3 loop is CASSLGRGRAGKNEQFF. The CDR3 nucleotides are TGTGCCAGCAGCTTAGGCCGCGGGAGGGCCGGTAAAAATGAGCAGTTCTTC. The chain carries TRBV7-2 and TRBJ2-1; 9 nucleotides agree with TRBD2. The V and J ends lost 1 base and 7 bases, in that order; junction bases with no gene match: 11. Per germline, CDR1 SGHTA and CDR2 FQGNSA. The CDR3 covers 17 residues.